This TCR beta chain was retrieved from a study of OX40 agonist ivuxolimab in advanced cancers. The wider study: As their treatment, patients were administered ivuxolimab, an agonistic anti-OX40 (CD134) antibody. The study enrolled dose-escalation patients with hepatocellular carcinoma, melanoma, renal cell or head and neck cancer.

TCRdb's copy holds only in-frame clones and misses some; the assay was immunoSEQ multiplex PCR. Among about 94,000 clones listed, around 86% were seen once. Looked up from germline, CDR1 is MNHEY and CDR2 is SMNVEV (reference sequence). The junction had 7 bases not matched to a gene; V was cut back by 5 bases and J by 3 bases. The CDR3 extends over 15 amino acids. Worth noting for this clone: Its antigen is undetermined.

General observations from the study: Expanded clones belonging to CD8+ T cells outnumbered, on average, those of CD4+. With doses of 0.1 to 3.0 mg/kg, CD4+ and CD8+ blood T cells had undergone clonal expansion by week 6.

The specimen was CD4+ or CD8+ T cells sorted from blood, collected in a trial of the OX40 agonist ivuxolimab. The receptor comes from an adult with an advanced solid tumor such as melanoma, head and neck, liver or kidney cancer. The chain joins TRBV27 to TRBJ2-1, with 7 bases lining up with TRBD1. The CDR3 region is CASSPRGPFYNEQFF. CDR3 coding DNA: TGTGCCAGCAGTCCGAGGGGGCCCTTCTACAATGAGCAGTTCTTC.